This TCR beta chain was identified in a study of blood T cell repertoires in COVID-19. Across the whole study: T cells, B-cell-depleted T cells, or PBMCs supplied cDNA or gDNA.

This clone has a handful of counts. Produced via immunoSEQ multiplex PCR; TCRdb's table is partial and in-frame only. The data contain about 80,000 clones, over 75% of them singletons. Trimming took off 4 bases at V and 7 bases at J, with 11 bases between the two ends. The length of the CDR3 is 12 residues. The germline V gene encodes CDR1 SGHDT and CDR2 YYEEEE. The source of this sequence is a middle-aged man with COVID-19, enrolled during active disease. The sample consisted of peripheral blood. This chain joins TRBV5-6 and TRBJ1-2; possibly TRBD1 for D (6 bases). The CDR3 DNA follows: TGTGCCAGCAGCCCAGGGACACCTGGCTACACCTTC. Its translation: CASSPGTPGYTF.